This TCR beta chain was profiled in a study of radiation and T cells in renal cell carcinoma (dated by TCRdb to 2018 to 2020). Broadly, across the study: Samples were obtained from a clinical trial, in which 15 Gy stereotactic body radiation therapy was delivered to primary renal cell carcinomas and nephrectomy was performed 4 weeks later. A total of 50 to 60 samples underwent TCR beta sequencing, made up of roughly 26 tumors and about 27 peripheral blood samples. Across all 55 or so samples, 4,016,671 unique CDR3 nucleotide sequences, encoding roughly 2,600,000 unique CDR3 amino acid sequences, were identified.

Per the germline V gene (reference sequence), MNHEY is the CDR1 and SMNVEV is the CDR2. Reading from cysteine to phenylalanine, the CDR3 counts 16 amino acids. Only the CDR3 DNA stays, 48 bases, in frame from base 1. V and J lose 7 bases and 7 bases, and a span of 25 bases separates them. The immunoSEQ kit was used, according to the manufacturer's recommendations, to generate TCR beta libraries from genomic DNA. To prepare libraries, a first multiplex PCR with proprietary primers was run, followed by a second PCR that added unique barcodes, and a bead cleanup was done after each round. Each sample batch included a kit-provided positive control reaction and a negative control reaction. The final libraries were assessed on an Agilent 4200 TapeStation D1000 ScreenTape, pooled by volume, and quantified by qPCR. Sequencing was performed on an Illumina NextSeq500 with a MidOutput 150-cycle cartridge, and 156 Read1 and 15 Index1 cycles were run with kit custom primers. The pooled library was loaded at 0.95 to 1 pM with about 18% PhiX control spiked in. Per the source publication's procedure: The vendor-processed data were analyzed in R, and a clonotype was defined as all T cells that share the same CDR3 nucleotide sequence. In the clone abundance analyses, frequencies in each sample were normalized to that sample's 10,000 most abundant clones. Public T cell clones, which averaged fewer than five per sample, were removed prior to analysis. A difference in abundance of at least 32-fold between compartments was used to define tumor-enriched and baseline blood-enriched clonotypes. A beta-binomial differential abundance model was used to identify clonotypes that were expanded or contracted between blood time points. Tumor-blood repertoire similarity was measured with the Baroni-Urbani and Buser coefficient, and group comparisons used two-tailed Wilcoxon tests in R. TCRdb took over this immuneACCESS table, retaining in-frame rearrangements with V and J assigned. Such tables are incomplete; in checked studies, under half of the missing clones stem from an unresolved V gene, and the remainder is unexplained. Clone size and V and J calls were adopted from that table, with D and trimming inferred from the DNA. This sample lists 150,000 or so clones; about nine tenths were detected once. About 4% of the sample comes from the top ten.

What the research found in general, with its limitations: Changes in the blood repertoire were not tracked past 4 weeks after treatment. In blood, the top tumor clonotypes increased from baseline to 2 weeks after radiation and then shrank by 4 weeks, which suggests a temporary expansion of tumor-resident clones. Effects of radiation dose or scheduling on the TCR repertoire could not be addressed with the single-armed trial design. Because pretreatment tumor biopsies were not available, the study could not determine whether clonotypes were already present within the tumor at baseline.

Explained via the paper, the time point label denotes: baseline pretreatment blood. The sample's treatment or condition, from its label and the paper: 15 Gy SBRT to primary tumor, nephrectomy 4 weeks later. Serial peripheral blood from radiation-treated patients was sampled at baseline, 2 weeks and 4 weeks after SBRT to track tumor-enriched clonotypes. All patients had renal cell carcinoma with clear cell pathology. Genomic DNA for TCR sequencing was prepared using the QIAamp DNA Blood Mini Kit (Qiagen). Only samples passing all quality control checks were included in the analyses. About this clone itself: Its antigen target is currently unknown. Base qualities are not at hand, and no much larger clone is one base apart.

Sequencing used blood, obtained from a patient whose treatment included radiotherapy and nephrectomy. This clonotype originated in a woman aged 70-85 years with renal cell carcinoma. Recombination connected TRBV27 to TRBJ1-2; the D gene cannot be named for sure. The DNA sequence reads TGTGCCAGCACTAAAGCCGGGCCTCCTACGGGCAGTGGCTACACCTTC. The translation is CASTKAGPPTGSGYTF.